Listed here are 19 T cell receptor beta chains from one sample, sequenced in a study of CD4 T cells in relation to SARS-CoV-2 and coronaviruses. Using immunoSEQ multiplex PCR, the repertoire was profiled, and TCRdb retains in-frame clones only, with some absent. Of approximately 17,000 clones listed, around 76% are singletons. The antigens these receptors bind are not known. Unexposed donor CD4+ T cells date from about 2011-2019, before the COVID-19 pandemic. CD4+ T cells were isolated from the cells after more than nine days of culture. Sequenced: CD4+ T cells from PBMCs, cultured in vitro. These receptors all stem from a human donor in good health.

The chain couples TRBV2 to TRBJ2-3; 9 bases fit TRBD1. The CDR3 runs to 14 residues. The germline CDR1 and CDR2 sequences are SNHLY and FYNNEI. V lost 3 bases, J lost 6 bases, and 4 bases stayed unmatched. Here the CDR3 reads CASSETGGADTQYF. The CDR3 nucleotides are TGTGCCAGCAGTGAGACAGGGGGAGCGGATACGCAGTATTTT.

V usage is TRBV29-1 and J usage is TRBJ2-5, with D perhaps given as TRBD1 or TRBD2 (5 bases each). V lost 2 bases and J 4 bases, leaving 23 bases between the germline ends. Germline V lookup: CDR1 SQVTM, CDR2 ANQGSEA. The CDR3 contains 17 residues. CDR3 DNA sequence: TGCAGCGTTGAATCCTGGGGCCGAAGGATTGGAGGAGAGACCCAGTACTTC. It codes for CSVESWGRRIGGETQYF.

This clone came up a few times. The chain employs TRBV7-2 and TRBJ2-7; 10 nucleotides match TRBD2. Trimming cost V 4 bases and J 5 bases; bases outside gene matches: 8. Germline V gives CDR1 SGHTA, CDR2 FQGNSA. CDR3 length: 15 amino acids. The CDR3 coding sequence is TGTGCCAGCAGCTCCCGAGCGGGAGGGTCGCACGAGCAGTACTTC. Protein sequence: CASSSRAGGSHEQYF.

There are a few counts of this clone. The CDR3 sequence: CASRARQDNYGYTF. CDR3 nucleotide sequence: TGTGCCAGCAGAGCTCGACAGGATAACTATGGCTACACCTTC. The chain is built from TRBV2 and TRBJ1-2, with D possibly matching TRBD1 (6 bases). This CDR3 has 14 residues. Trimming pared 6 bases from V and 1 base from J, leaving 12 bases between. CDR1 is SNHLY and CDR2 is FYNNEI in the germline V gene.

The rearrangement links TRBV15 to TRBJ2-5; possibly TRBD2 for D (5 bases). The CDR3 loop spans 14 amino acids. Trimming cost V 3 bases and J 5 bases, with 13 bases left between them. Germline CDR1 and CDR2: LNHNV and YYDKDF (reference sequence). DNA of the CDR3: TGTGCCACCAGCAGGCCGGACTCGAGGGAGACCCAGTACTTC. It is translated as CATSRPDSRETQYF.

The chain links TRBV4-1 to TRBJ2-1; the D is unclear. V shed 0 bases and J shed 7 bases, with 19 bases lying between them. The CDR3 contains 17 residues. Germline V lookup: CDR1 MGHRA, CDR2 YSYEKL. DNA for the CDR3: TGCGCCAGCAGCCAAGAGACGGGCCTACCCAACCCTAATGAGCAGTTCTTC. Its protein is CASSQETGLPNPNEQFF.

V is TRBV5-5 and J is TRBJ2-3; TRBD2 aligns across 8 bases. Germline CDR1 is SGHKS and CDR2 is YYEKEE (reference sequence). The CDR3 spans 16 residues. V was clipped by 3 bases and J by 2 bases; unmatched bases: 8. For the CDR3, the DNA is TGTGCCAGCAGCTCCATAAGCGGGAGTCTCACAGATACGCAGTATTTT. Translated, it gives CASSSISGSLTDTQYF.

V usage is TRBV3-1 (or the pseudogene TRBV3-2) and J usage is TRBJ2-5, with 9 positions matching TRBD2. V shed 3 bases and J 4 bases; nucleotides not matched to a gene: 6. Germline lookup yields CDR1 LGHDT and CDR2 YNNKEL (reference sequence). The CDR3 is made up of 15 amino acids. This CDR3 is CASSQRGGERETQYF. The CDR3 DNA reads TGTGCCAGCAGCCAGCGGGGGGGGGAGAGAGAGACCCAGTACTTC.

The rearrangement links TRBV3-1 (or the pseudogene TRBV3-2) to TRBJ2-6; D uncertain. With 4 bases removed from V and 0 bases from J, the gap between germline ends came to 7 bases. The CDR3 has 15 residues. Germline values: CDR1 LGHDT, CDR2 YNNKEL (reference sequence). The CDR3 bases are TGTGCCAGCAGCCGCACGAGCTCTGGGGCCAACGTCCTGACTTTC. Translated, it gives CASSRTSSGANVLTF.

The chain recombines TRBV7-8 with TRBJ2-1, with 7 bases identical to TRBD2. The germline gives CDR1 SGHVS, CDR2 FQNEAQ. V shed 5 bases, J shed 7 bases, and the junction held 14 bases outside the gene matches. The CDR3 spans 16 residues. CDR3 coding DNA: TGTGCCAGCAGCCCGCCAAGGGCGGGAGTGTTTAATGAGCAGTTCTTC. Translated: CASSPPRAGVFNEQFF.

V usage is TRBV12-5 and J usage is TRBJ2-1; 8 nucleotides agree with TRBD2. The germline gives CDR1 LGHNT, CDR2 FRNRAP. CDR3 length: 13 amino acids. The ends lost 3 bases at V and 9 bases at J; junction bases unmatched: 4. The CDR3 region is CASGLNGLAEQFF. For the CDR3, the DNA is TGTGCTAGTGGTTTAAACGGACTAGCTGAGCAGTTCTTC.

This clone turned up a few times. This rearrangement joins TRBV7-3 to TRBJ2-7; the D call may be TRBD1 or TRBD2 (5 bases each). This CDR3 has 13 residues. Trimming left V 4 bases short and J 1 base short, with 8 bases between. Germline V lookup: CDR1 SGHTA, CDR2 FQGTGA. This CDR3 is CASSWGKSYEQYF. Here the CDR3 DNA reads TGTGCCAGCAGCTGGGGGAAGTCCTACGAGCAGTACTTC.

This chain uses TRBV5-1 with TRBJ1-4; D is perhaps TRBD1 (5 bases). Germline-derived CDR1 and CDR2 are SGHRS and YFSETQ. Between the trimmed V and J ends, which lost 0 bases and 4 bases, there was a span of 10 bases. The CDR3 length is 15 residues. In DNA form, the CDR3 reads TGCGCCAGCAGCTTGGTTACAGGAAATAATGAAAAACTGTTTTTT. This codes for CASSLVTGNNEKLFF.

The chain joins TRBV7-2 to TRBJ1-1, with D possibly being TRBD1 (5 bases). The CDR3 is 16 residues long. Between the trimmed V and J ends, which lost 0 bases and 5 bases, there was a span of 16 bases. Germline V gene lookup returns CDR1 SGHTA and CDR2 FQGNSA. The CDR3 here is CASSLALGGFGTEAFF. The CDR3 nucleotides are TGTGCCAGCAGCTTAGCGCTGGGGGGGTTTGGAACTGAAGCTTTCTTT.

The DNA of the CDR3 is TGTGCCAGCAGCTCGGGTGTGGGGGGCTCTGCAACTAATGAAAAACTGTTTTTT. It is translated as CASSSGVGGSATNEKLFF. The chain links TRBV7-9 to TRBJ1-4, with D possibly being TRBD1 (6 bases). CDR3 length: 18 residues. Between the trimmed V and J ends, which lost 4 bases and 0 bases, there was a span of 18 bases. CDR1 and CDR2 from the germline V gene are SEHNR and FQNEAQ (reference sequence).

The V gene is TRBV5-8, the J gene TRBJ2-7; the match to TRBD1 covers 8 bases. Germline CDR1 is SGHTS and CDR2 is YDEGEE. This CDR3 has 16 residues. With V trimmed by 0 bases and J by 1 base, 6 bases remained unmatched. The CDR3 region is CASSLVSGGISYEQYF. The CDR3 coding sequence is TGTGCCAGCAGCTTGGTGTCAGGGGGCATTTCCTACGAGCAGTACTTC.

This clone was counted a single time. The chain combines TRBV10-2 with TRBJ1-4; D not certain. V was cut by 3 bases and J by 3 bases, with 11 bases left in between. This CDR3 is 15 amino acids long. Germline V lookup: CDR1 WSHSY, CDR2 SAAADI. As DNA, the CDR3 is TGCGCCAGCAGTGATCCGGCCGGGGCTAATGAAAAACTGTTTTTT. Residues: CASSDPAGANEKLFF.

The chain couples TRBV7-2 to TRBJ1-5, with 8 bases aligning to TRBD1. V lost 5 bases, J lost 7 bases, and 7 bases stayed unmatched. The CDR3 extends over 14 amino acids. Germline V CDR1 and CDR2: SGHTA, FQGNSA. CDR3 sequence (DNA): TGTGCCAGCAGCACCCCAGGGGGCCAGCAGCCCCAGCATTTT. Amino acids: CASSTPGGQQPQHF.

V gene TRBV18 combines with J gene TRBJ2-1; 7 nucleotides match TRBD2. Germline V gene sequence: CDR1 KGHSH, CDR2 LQKENI. V shed 4 bases, J shed 6 bases, and the junction held 12 bases outside the gene matches. The CDR3 has 16 residues. The chain's CDR3 is CASSRTILAESNEQFF. The DNA of the CDR3 is TGTGCCAGCTCACGAACGATCCTAGCGGAGTCCAATGAGCAGTTCTTC.